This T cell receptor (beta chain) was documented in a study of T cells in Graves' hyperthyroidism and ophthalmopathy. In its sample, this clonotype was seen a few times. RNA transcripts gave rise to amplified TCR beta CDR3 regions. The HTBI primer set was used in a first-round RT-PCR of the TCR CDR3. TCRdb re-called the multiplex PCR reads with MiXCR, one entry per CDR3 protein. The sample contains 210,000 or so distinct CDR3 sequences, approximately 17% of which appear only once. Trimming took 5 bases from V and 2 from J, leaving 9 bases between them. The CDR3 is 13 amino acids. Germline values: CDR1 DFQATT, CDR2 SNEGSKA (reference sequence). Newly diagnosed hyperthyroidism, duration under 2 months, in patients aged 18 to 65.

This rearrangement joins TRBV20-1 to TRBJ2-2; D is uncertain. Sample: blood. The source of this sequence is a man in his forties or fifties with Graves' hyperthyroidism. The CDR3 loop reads CSASRPNTGELFF. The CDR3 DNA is TGCAGTGCTTCACGCCCAAACACCGGGGAGCTGTTTTTT.